A single sample gave rise to the 8 T cell receptor beta chains below, sequenced in a study of OX40 agonist ivuxolimab in advanced cancers. Here immunoSEQ multiplex PCR was the method, and the copy in TCRdb shows in-frame clones only, minus some. Of about 40,000 clones listed, around 87% are singletons. Sample: CD4+ or CD8+ T cells sorted from blood, taken in a trial of the OX40 agonist ivuxolimab. The receptors here all came from an adult with an advanced solid tumor such as melanoma, head and neck, liver or kidney cancer.

The rearrangement joins TRBV4-1 to TRBJ2-7; 11 bases align to TRBD2. The CDR3 sequence is 16 residues long. Unmatched junction bases numbered 10, after V lost 5 bases and J lost 4 bases. Germline V gives CDR1 MGHRA, CDR2 YSYEKL. The CDR3: CASSNLAGGLSYEQYF. The CDR3 coding sequence is TGCGCCAGCAGCAACCTAGCGGGGGGCCTTTCTTACGAGCAGTACTTC.

The V call is TRBV4-3, the J call TRBJ2-5; 9 positions match TRBD2. CDR3 length equals 18 residues. Germline-derived CDR1 and CDR2 are LGHNA and YSLEER. V lost 0 bases, J lost 9 bases, and 17 bases stayed unmatched. CDR3 in amino acids: CASSQEGPPSGASLSQYF. The CDR3 DNA reads as TGCGCCAGCAGCCAAGAGGGCCCTCCTAGCGGGGCAAGTTTGTCCCAGTACTTC.

V is TRBV10-3 and J is TRBJ2-7, with D possibly being TRBD1 (5 bases). Trimming removed 10 bases from V and 0 bases from J, with 19 bases in between. From germline, CDR1 is ENHRY and CDR2 SYGVKD. The CDR3 totals 15 residues. In nucleotides, the CDR3 is TGTGCCAGCACCGTGGGGCAGAGGAGCTCCTACGAGCAGTACTTC. Its translation is CASTVGQRSSYEQYF.

This chain joins TRBV4-1 and TRBJ1-4; D remains unclear. The CDR3 runs 17 residues. CDR1 and CDR2 from the germline V gene are MGHRA and YSYEKL. V lost 3 bases to trimming and J lost 0 bases, with 14 bases between them. This CDR3 reads CASSQLQGDATNEKLFF. The CDR3, as DNA: TGCGCCAGCAGCCAGTTACAAGGAGATGCAACTAATGAAAAACTGTTTTTT.

The chain carries TRBV5-4 and TRBJ2-3; 7 nucleotides align to TRBD2. Germline trimming cut 4 bases from V and 2 bases from J; bases unmatched to any gene: 7. Germline CDR1 reads SGHNT; CDR2 reads YYREEE (reference sequence). The CDR3 has 15 residues. The CDR3 DNA is TGTGCCAGCAGCCCCCGGGACTACCTCACAGATACGCAGTATTTT. This encodes CASSPRDYLTDTQYF.

The chain joins TRBV19 to TRBJ1-1, with D possibly TRBD1 on 5 matching bases. Germline V gene sequence: CDR1 LNHDA, CDR2 SQIVND (reference sequence). The V gene lost 6 bases and the J gene lost 1 base, with 18 bases spanning the gap. The CDR3 sequence is 16 residues long. The CDR3, as DNA: TGTGCCAGTAGCCATTTCACCGGGACGCAGAACACTGAAGCTTTCTTT. Amino acids: CASSHFTGTQNTEAFF.

This rearrangement joins TRBV27 to TRBJ2-1; 8 bases fit TRBD2. The CDR3 spans 14 residues. With V trimmed by 8 bases and J by 4 bases, 7 bases remained unmatched. Germline CDR1 is MNHEY and CDR2 is SMNVEV (reference sequence). CDR3 amino acids: CASGTSGLYNEQFF. The DNA for the CDR3 is TGTGCCAGCGGTACTAGCGGCTTATACAATGAGCAGTTCTTC.

The gene calls are TRBV9 and TRBJ2-3; 9 positions match TRBD1. The germline gives CDR1 SGDLS, CDR2 YYNGEE. This CDR3 contains 15 residues. The junction had 1 base not matched to a gene; V was cut back by 0 bases and J by 2 bases. In nucleotides, the CDR3 is TGTGCCAGCAGCGTAGGGGACAGGGACACAGATACGCAGTATTTT. This codes for CASSVGDRDTDTQYF.